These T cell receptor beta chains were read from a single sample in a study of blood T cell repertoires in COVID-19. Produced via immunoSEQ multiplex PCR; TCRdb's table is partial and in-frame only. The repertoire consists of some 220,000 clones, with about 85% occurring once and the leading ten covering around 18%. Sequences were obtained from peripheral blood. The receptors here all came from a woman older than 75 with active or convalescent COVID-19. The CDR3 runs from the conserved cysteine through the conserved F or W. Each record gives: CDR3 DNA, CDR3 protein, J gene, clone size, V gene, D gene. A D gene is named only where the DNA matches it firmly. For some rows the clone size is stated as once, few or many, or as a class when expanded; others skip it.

TGTGCCAGCACGCCGGGACAGGGAGTCGAGCAGTACTTC	CASTPGQGVEQYF	TRBJ2-7	NA	TRBV2	TRBD1
TGTGCCAGCAGTTCGTGGGGGGTGCGAAACTATGGCTACACCTTC	CASSSWGVRNYGYTF	TRBJ1-2	NA	TRBV6-5	NA
TGTGCCAGCAGCCTCCCGGTAGGGGAGCTGTTTTTT	CASSLPVGELFF	TRBJ2-2	NA	TRBV3-1/TRBV3-2	NA
TGCGCCAGCAGCTTCCAAGCGGGGGGCCTCGAGCAGTACTTC	CASSFQAGGLEQYF	TRBJ2-7	NA	TRBV5-1	TRBD2
TGTGCCAGCAGCTTAGGACACCTGATGAACACTGAAGCTTTCTTT	CASSLGHLMNTEAFF	TRBJ1-1	NA	TRBV7-6	NA
TGTGCCAGCCGGCGGGACAGGGACTCTGGGGCCAACGTCCTGACTTTC	CASRRDRDSGANVLTF	TRBJ2-6	NA	TRBV2	TRBD1
TGTGCCAGCTCCTTGAGCGGGGGGGTGCAAGAGACCCAGTACTTC	CASSLSGGVQETQYF	TRBJ2-5	NA	TRBV5-6	TRBD2
TGTGCCAGCAGTGGGGAGGACAGGGGAGACTATGGCTACACCTTC	CASSGEDRGDYGYTF	TRBJ1-2	few	TRBV2	TRBD1
TGTGCCAGCAGCCATATCCTCGGACTAGCGGGGCGATCCTACAATGAGCAGTTCTTC	CASSHILGLAGRSYNEQFF	TRBJ2-1	NA	TRBV14	TRBD2
TGCAGTGCTAGTTCGGCGGGCTTGGACACCGGGGAGCTGTTTTTT	CSASSAGLDTGELFF	TRBJ2-2	NA	TRBV20-1	NA
TGTGCCAGCAGCCAGCGGAAAAGCACAGATACGCAGTATTTT	CASSQRKSTDTQYF	TRBJ2-3	NA	TRBV7-8	NA
TGTGCCGCAGGGGGCGCCGTCACTGGAAACACCATATATTTT	CAAGGAVTGNTIYF	TRBJ1-3	NA	TRBV7-8	TRBD1
TGTGCCATCAGTGAGGGGACAGGTCGCAACTACTATGGCTACACCTTC	CAISEGTGRNYYGYTF	TRBJ1-2	NA	TRBV10-3	TRBD1
TGTGCCAGCCAATGGTTGTCGAGGACAAACACAGATACGCAGTATTTT	CASQWLSRTNTDTQYF	TRBJ2-3	NA	TRBV13	NA
TGTGCCAGCAGCCAAGGTTTCGCGGTCACGAACACCGGGGAGCTGTTTTTT	CASSQGFAVTNTGELFF	TRBJ2-2	NA	TRBV3-1/TRBV3-2	NA
TGTGCCAGCAGCTTGGGTAGCGGGAGCACAGATACGCAGTATTTT	CASSLGSGSTDTQYF	TRBJ2-3	NA	TRBV5-8	TRBD2
TGTGCCAGCAGTTTGATCAGCGGTGAGCAGTTCTTC	CASSLISGEQFF	TRBJ2-1	NA	TRBV12-3/TRBV12-4	NA
TGTGCCAGAAGCCCCATTGCAACCGGGAAGAACACTGAAGCTTTCTTT	CARSPIATGKNTEAFF	TRBJ1-1	once	TRBV5-3	NA
TGTGCCAGCAGCCGGGGGGGCAATCAGCCCCAGCATTTT	CASSRGGNQPQHF	TRBJ1-5	few	TRBV28	NA
TGCGCCAGCAGCCAAGAGACGGGGATGGAAAAACTGTTTTTT	CASSQETGMEKLFF	TRBJ1-4	NA	TRBV4-1	NA
TGCGCCAGCAGCGGAATAGTTACCGGACTAGCGGGAAGAGTTGGAGGTGAGACCCAGTACTTC	CASSGIVTGLAGRVGGETQYF	TRBJ2-5	NA	TRBV5-1	TRBD2
TGTGCCAGCAGTTACGCCCGGGGGGCTCCCTACGAGCAGTACTTC	CASSYARGAPYEQYF	TRBJ2-7	NA	TRBV6-5	NA
TGTGCCTGGAGTGTATTAGCGGGGGTAGAGCAGTACTTC	CAWSVLAGVEQYF	TRBJ2-7	NA	TRBV30	TRBD2
TGTGCCAGCAGCTTAAGACCATGGGGCTGGACTGGAAACACCATATATTTT	CASSLRPWGWTGNTIYF	TRBJ1-3	NA	TRBV11-3	NA
TGTGCCAGCAGCAACCCCGAGGATAGCGGGAAGTACAATGAGCAGTTCTTC	CASSNPEDSGKYNEQFF	TRBJ2-1	NA	TRBV21-1	NA
TGTGCCAGCTCACCACCGGGCAGGGGCCTGGAGAGAACCGGGGAGCTGTTTTTT	CASSPPGRGLERTGELFF	TRBJ2-2	NA	TRBV18	NA
TGCGCCAGCAAACAGGGGTTCGACAATGAGCAGTTCTTC	CASKQGFDNEQFF	TRBJ2-1	few	TRBV5-1	TRBD1
TGTGCCAGCTCACCAGTGCGGGGAGCCCCTACCGATACGCAGTATTTT	CASSPVRGAPTDTQYF	TRBJ2-3	NA	TRBV18	NA
TGTGCCAGCAGCCAAGACAGCTCCTATAATTCACCCCTCCACTTT	CASSQDSSYNSPLHF	TRBJ1-6	many	TRBV3-1/TRBV3-2	NA
TGTGCCAGCAGCCTGGGACAGAACACCGGGGAGCTGTTTTTT	CASSLGQNTGELFF	TRBJ2-2	NA	TRBV7-9	NA
TGTGCCAGCAGTCCACCGGGACAGAGAAGTCGCTACGAGCAGTACTTC	CASSPPGQRSRYEQYF	TRBJ2-7	NA	TRBV28	TRBD1
TGTGCCAGCAGCTTAAGACTAGCGGGGGCTAGCACAGATACGCAGTATTTT	CASSLRLAGASTDTQYF	TRBJ2-3	NA	TRBV5-6	TRBD2
TGTGCCAGCAGTTTGCCTAGCGGGGGATTCTTCTCTGGGGCCAACGTCCTGACTTTC	CASSLPSGGFFSGANVLTF	TRBJ2-6	NA	TRBV28	TRBD2
TGTGCCAGCACTTGGCCAGGGGTCGGCAATCAGCCCCAGCATTTT	CASTWPGVGNQPQHF	TRBJ1-5	NA	TRBV6-1	NA
TGCGCCAGCAGCCAAGGACAGTGGCGGGGCTACACCTTC	CASSQGQWRGYTF	TRBJ1-2	NA	TRBV4-3	NA
TGTGCCAGCAGTTACCCTTCGGTAGCGGGGGGGATGCACAGCGCCAGGTATTTT	CASSYPSVAGGMHSARYF	TRBJ2-3	NA	TRBV6-2/TRBV6-3	TRBD2